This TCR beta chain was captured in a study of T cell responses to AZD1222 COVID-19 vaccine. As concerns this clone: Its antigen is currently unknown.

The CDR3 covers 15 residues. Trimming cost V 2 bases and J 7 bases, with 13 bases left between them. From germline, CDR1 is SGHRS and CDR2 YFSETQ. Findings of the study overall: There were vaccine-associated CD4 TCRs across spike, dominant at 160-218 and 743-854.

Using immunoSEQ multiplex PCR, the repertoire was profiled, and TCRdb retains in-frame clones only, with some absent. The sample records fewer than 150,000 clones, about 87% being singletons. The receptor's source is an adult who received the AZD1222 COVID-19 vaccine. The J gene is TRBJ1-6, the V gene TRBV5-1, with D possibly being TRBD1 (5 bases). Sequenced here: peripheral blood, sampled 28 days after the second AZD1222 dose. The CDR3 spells CASSFSGAENSPLHF. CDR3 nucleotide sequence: TGCGCCAGCAGCTTTAGTGGGGCAGAAAATTCACCCCTCCACTTT.